The 25 T cell receptor beta chains reported below all come from one sample, sequenced in a study of blood T cell repertoires in COVID-19. The data were produced by immunoSEQ multiplex PCR, yet TCRdb's version contains in-frame clones alone and is incomplete. The table has some 120,000 clones, approximately 86% seen once; the top ten hold around 4.6%. The source material was peripheral blood. The receptor set was obtained from a man aged 35-49 years with acute or convalescent COVID-19.

This clone was seen only a few times. The V call is TRBV3-1 (or the pseudogene TRBV3-2), the J call TRBJ1-3, with D unresolved. Trimming pared 1 base from V and 9 bases from J, leaving 13 bases between. In germline, CDR1 is LGHDT, CDR2 YNNKEL (reference sequence). The CDR3 covers 14 residues. CDR3 sequence: CASSQGQVMGTIYF. The CDR3 DNA reads as TGTGCCAGCAGCCAAGGGCAGGTTATGGGCACCATATATTTT.

This clone was observed a few times. V usage is TRBV2 and J usage is TRBJ2-7; 10 positions agree with TRBD2. The trim removed 4 bases at V and 7 bases at J, leaving 10 bases unmatched. This CDR3 spans 15 amino acids. Per the germline V gene, CDR1 is SNHLY and CDR2 is FYNNEI. The CDR3 sequence: CASSGILAGLNEQYF. The DNA for the CDR3 is TGTGCCAGCAGTGGAATACTAGCGGGATTGAATGAGCAGTACTTC. Filled out from reference TRBV2 and TRBJ2-7, the complete variable domain reads EPEVTQTPSHQVTQMGQEVILRCVPISNHLYFYWYRQILGQKVEFLVSFYNNEISEKSEIFDDQFSVERPDGSNFTLKIRSTKLEDSAMYFCASSGILAGLNEQYFGPGTRLTVT.

This clone occurred a few times. The V and J genes are TRBV27 and TRBJ2-7, with 9 nucleotides matching TRBD1. V lost 5 bases to trimming and J lost 2 bases; unmatched junction nucleotides: 7. CDR3 length: 15 amino acids. Germline-derived CDR1 and CDR2 are MNHEY and SMNVEV (reference sequence). CDR3 sequence: CASSPTGTGTYEQYF. Written as DNA, the CDR3 is TGTGCCAGCAGTCCTACCGGGACAGGGACCTACGAGCAGTACTTC.

V usage is TRBV27 and J usage is TRBJ1-2; D is perhaps TRBD1 (6 bases). The CDR3 extends over 14 amino acids. V lost 3 bases and J lost 4, with 12 bases in between. In germline, CDR1 is MNHEY, CDR2 SMNVEV (reference sequence). CDR3: CASSLTGSLYGYTF. The DNA for the CDR3 is TGTGCCAGCAGTTTGACAGGAAGCCTCTATGGCTACACCTTC.

This chain uses TRBV19 with TRBJ2-3; D unresolved. V dropped 3 bases and J dropped 0 bases, with 4 bases sitting between them. Germline CDR1 and CDR2: LNHDA and SQIVND (reference sequence). The CDR3 totals 13 residues. The CDR3 DNA is TGTGCCAGTAGTATGACTAGCACAGATACGCAGTATTTT. It is translated as CASSMTSTDTQYF.

The chain links TRBV5-1 to TRBJ2-1, with 12 nucleotides matching TRBD1. The CDR3 has 17 amino acids. CDR1 is SGHRS and CDR2 is YFSETQ in the germline V gene. Losses at the gene ends were 4 bases for V and 6 bases for J; bases not matched to a gene: 11. CDR3 in amino acids: CASSLTPGQGAGNEQFF. CDR3 bases: TGCGCCAGCAGCCTGACGCCGGGACAGGGGGCGGGCAATGAGCAGTTCTTC. The full variable domain, its missing parts supplied by reference TRBV5-1 and TRBJ2-1, is KAGVTQTPRYLIKTRGQQVTLSCSPISGHRSVSWYQQTPGQGLQFLFEYFSETQRNKGNFPGRFSGRQFSNSRSEMNVSTLELGDSALYLCASSLTPGQGAGNEQFFGPGTRLTVL.

The CDR3, as DNA: TGTGCCAGCCACCGGGACAAGCCTAACTATGGCTACACCTTC. It specifies CASHRDKPNYGYTF. V gene TRBV6-6 combines with J gene TRBJ1-2, with D perhaps TRBD1 (6 bases). Deletions cut 8 bases from V and 0 bases from J, with 13 bases between. The CDR3 covers 14 residues. Germline CDR1 reads MNHNY; CDR2 reads SVGAGI (reference sequence).

The chain carries TRBV5-1 and TRBJ1-1, with a tentative D call TRBD1 (5 bases). The V gene lost 5 bases and the J gene lost 6 bases, with 8 bases spanning the gap. Germline V gene data show CDR1 as SGHRS and CDR2 as YFSETQ. CDR3 size: 11 residues. The DNA of the CDR3 is TGCGCCAGCAGGGGGGAGGCTGAAGCTTTCTTT. Protein: CASRGEAEAFF.

This sequence joins TRBV11-2 and TRBJ2-1, with 10 positions matching TRBD2. This CDR3 is 14 amino acids long. The germline gives CDR1 SGHAT, CDR2 FQNNGV. The ends lost 5 bases at V and 9 bases at J; junction bases unmatched: 7. CDR3 sequence reads: CASSPTSGIFEQFF. The CDR3 DNA is TGTGCCAGCAGCCCCACTAGCGGGATTTTTGAGCAGTTCTTC.

V usage is TRBV15 and J usage is TRBJ1-4; D possibly corresponds to TRBD1 (5 bases). The germline CDR1 and CDR2 sequences are LNHNV and YYDKDF (reference sequence). V lost 1 base and J lost 6, with 12 bases in between. The CDR3 loop spans 15 amino acids. The CDR3 region has the DNA TGTGCCACCAGCAGAGTGACAGACGAGTATGAAAAACTGTTTTTT. Protein sequence: CATSRVTDEYEKLFF.

This rearrangement joins TRBV6-2 or TRBV6-3 to TRBJ2-1; 9 bases map to TRBD2. J lost 8 bases, V lost 2 bases, and 7 bases had no gene match. The V gene's germline CDR1 is MNHEY and CDR2 SVGEGT. CDR3 length: 15 residues. For the CDR3, the DNA is TGTGCCAGCAGTTACGGGATAGCGGGAGTGGATGAGCAGTTCTTC. Residues: CASSYGIAGVDEQFF.

The chain has TRBV2 and TRBJ2-7, with TRBD1 matching over 7 bases. Unmatched junction bases numbered 9, after V lost 6 bases and J lost 10 bases. There are 12 residues in the CDR3. Germline assignment: CDR1 SNHLY and CDR2 FYNNEI. The CDR3 nucleotides read TGTGCCAGCAGGCCAGACAGGGTAGAACAGTACTTC. It translates to CASRPDRVEQYF. Together with reference TRBV2 and TRBJ2-7, the CDR3 gives the full variable domain: EPEVTQTPSHQVTQMGQEVILRCVPISNHLYFYWYRQILGQKVEFLVSFYNNEISEKSEIFDDQFSVERPDGSNFTLKIRSTKLEDSAMYFCASRPDRVEQYFGPGTRLTVT.

V gene TRBV3-1 (or the pseudogene TRBV3-2) combines with J gene TRBJ2-1, with 11 nucleotides matching TRBD2. Losses at the gene ends were 7 bases for V and 7 bases for J; bases not matched to a gene: 9. In germline, CDR1 is LGHDT, CDR2 YNNKEL (reference sequence). The CDR3 totals 15 residues. The CDR3 nucleotides read TGTGCCAGCACACCGGGACTAGCGGCAATAAATGAGCAGTTCTTC. It yields the protein CASTPGLAAINEQFF.

The chain has TRBV29-1 and TRBJ1-2; D might be TRBD1 (5 bases). The CDR3 totals 12 residues. The ends were cut back, 7 bases at V and 4 bases at J, with 13 bases in the middle. Per germline, CDR1 SQVTM and CDR2 ANQGSEA. The DNA for the CDR3 is TGCAGCGGGGGAGGGGAAACCTATGGCTACACCTTC. Its translation is CSGGGETYGYTF.

The chain recombines TRBV28 with TRBJ2-7, with 9 bases identical to TRBD1. The J segment lost 5 bases and the V segment lost 7 bases, leaving 12 bases of the junction unmatched. Germline values: CDR1 MDHEN, CDR2 SYDVKM. The CDR3 has 15 residues. The CDR3 protein is CASKLPGQGFDEQYF. The CDR3 nucleotides are TGTGCCAGCAAACTCCCGGGACAGGGTTTCGACGAGCAGTACTTC.

The CDR3 loop reads CASSQFLAGGPTDTQYF. DNA for the CDR3: TGCGCCAGCAGCCAGTTCCTAGCGGGGGGACCCACAGATACGCAGTATTTT. The genes are TRBV5-1 and TRBJ2-3, with TRBD2 matching 11 bases. CDR3 size: 17 residues. With 4 bases clipped from V and 2 bases from J, the junction kept 9 bases outside the gene matches. CDR1 is SGHRS and CDR2 is YFSETQ in the germline V gene.

The rearrangement uses TRBV27 and TRBJ2-4; 9 nucleotides align to TRBD1. J was trimmed by 9 bases and V by 5 bases; bases with no gene match: 8. CDR1 is MNHEY, CDR2 SMNVEV, per germline (reference sequence). The CDR3 consists of 14 residues. CDR3 nucleotide sequence: TGTGCCAGCAGTCTAGGGACAGGGAGCGCCATTCAGTACTTC. This encodes CASSLGTGSAIQYF.

This sequence joins TRBV5-6 and TRBJ2-7; no reliable D call. Trimming removed 4 bases from V and 5 bases from J, with 10 bases in between. CDR3 length equals 12 residues. Germline CDR1 reads SGHDT; CDR2 reads YYEEEE. CDR3 sequence (DNA): TGTGCCAGCAGCCGGTCGGGTAACGAGCAGTACTTC. Its protein is CASSRSGNEQYF.

This clone was observed a single time. The chain is built from TRBV3-1 (or the pseudogene TRBV3-2) and TRBJ1-1, with D possibly matching TRBD1 (6 bases). The CDR3 totals 15 residues. Germline lookup yields CDR1 LGHDT and CDR2 YNNKEL (reference sequence). Trimming took off 0 bases at V and 6 bases at J, with 14 bases between the two ends. CDR3 protein: CASSQEQGLTAEAFF. CDR3 nucleotides: TGTGCCAGCAGCCAAGAACAGGGCCTGACGGCTGAAGCTTTCTTT.

The chain has TRBV19 and TRBJ2-6; 11 positions agree with TRBD2. The CDR3 has 19 residues. Germline loops: CDR1 LNHDA, CDR2 SQIVND (reference sequence). V was pared by 7 bases and J by 0 bases, with 11 bases of the junction left unmatched. The chain's CDR3 is CASTSPPGTSGSGANVLTF. The CDR3 DNA follows: TGTGCCAGTACCTCTCCCCCTGGGACTAGCGGCTCTGGGGCCAACGTCCTGACTTTC.

This clone was detected only once. This chain joins TRBV7-2 and TRBJ2-7; D unresolved. Trimming removed 3 bases from V and 2 bases from J, with 14 bases in between. CDR3 size: 15 residues. The germline CDR1 and CDR2 sequences are SGHTA and FQGNSA. The CDR3 spells CASSLNKETAYEQYF. The CDR3, as DNA: TGTGCCAGCAGCTTGAACAAGGAGACCGCCTACGAGCAGTACTTC.

The chain joins TRBV4-1 to TRBJ1-1; D not resolved. CDR1 and CDR2 from the germline V gene are MGHRA and YSYEKL. CDR3 length: 13 residues. V lost 1 base, J lost 4 bases, and 7 bases lay in between. The CDR3 reads CASSQGSGTEAFF. CDR3 coding DNA: TGCGCCAGCAGCCAAGGTTCCGGCACTGAAGCTTTCTTT.

The chain uses TRBV30 and TRBJ1-2; no firm D call. The CDR3 has 12 amino acids. The V end lost 0 bases, the J end lost 4 bases, and 6 bases lay between the germline ends. In germline, CDR1 is GTSNPN, CDR2 SVGIG (reference sequence). CDR3 loop: CAWSVNSYGYTF. The CDR3, as DNA: TGTGCCTGGAGTGTCAACAGCTATGGCTACACCTTC.

V gene TRBV6-1 combines with J gene TRBJ1-5; weak D call: TRBD1 (6 bases). Trimming stripped 4 bases from V and 3 bases from J, with 25 bases between. Germline V gene lookup returns CDR1 MNHNS and CDR2 SASEGT. The CDR3 extends over 19 amino acids. CDR3: CASSAPSPGVDFDNQPQHF. In nucleotides, the CDR3 is TGTGCCAGCAGTGCCCCCTCGCCAGGGGTGGACTTCGACAATCAGCCCCAGCATTTT.

The chain is built from TRBV19 and TRBJ2-1; D may be TRBD1 (6 bases). With 11 bases removed from V and 7 bases from J, the gap between germline ends came to 18 bases. CDR1 LNHDA and CDR2 SQIVND come from the germline V gene (reference sequence). The CDR3 extends over 13 amino acids. The CDR3 DNA sequence: TGTGCCTGCTCCTCAGGGACACCTAATGAGCAGTTCTTC. It codes for CACSSGTPNEQFF.